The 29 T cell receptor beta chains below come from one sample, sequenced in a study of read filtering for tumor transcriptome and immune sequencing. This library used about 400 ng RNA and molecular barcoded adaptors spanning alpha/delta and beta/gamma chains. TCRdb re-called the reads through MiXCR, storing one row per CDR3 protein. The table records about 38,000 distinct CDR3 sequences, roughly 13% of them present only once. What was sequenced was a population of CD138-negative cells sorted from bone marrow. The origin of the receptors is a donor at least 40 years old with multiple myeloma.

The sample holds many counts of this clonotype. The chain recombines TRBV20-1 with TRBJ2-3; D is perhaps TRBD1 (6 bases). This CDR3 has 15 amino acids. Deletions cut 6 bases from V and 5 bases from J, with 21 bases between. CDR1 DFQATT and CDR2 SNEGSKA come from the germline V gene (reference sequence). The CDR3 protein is CSAKGGAELRDTQYF. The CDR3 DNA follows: TGCAGTGCCAAAGGGGGAGCGGAATTAAGAGATACGCAGTATTTT.

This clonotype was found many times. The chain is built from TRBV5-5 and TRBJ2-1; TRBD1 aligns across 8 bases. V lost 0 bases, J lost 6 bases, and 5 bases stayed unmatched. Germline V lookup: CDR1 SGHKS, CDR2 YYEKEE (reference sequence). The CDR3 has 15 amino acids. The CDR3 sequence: CASSLGQGLVNEQFF. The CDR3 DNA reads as TGTGCCAGCAGCTTGGGACAGGGGCTAGTCAATGAGCAGTTCTTC.

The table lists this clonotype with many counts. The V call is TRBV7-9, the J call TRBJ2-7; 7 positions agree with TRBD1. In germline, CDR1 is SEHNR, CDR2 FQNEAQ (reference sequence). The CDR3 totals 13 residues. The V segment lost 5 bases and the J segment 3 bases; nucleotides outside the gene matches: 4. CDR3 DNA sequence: TGTGCCAGCAGCAGACAGGGATTCTACGAGCAGTACTTC. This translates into CASSRQGFYEQYF.

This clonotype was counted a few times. The CDR3 coding sequence is TGTGCCAGCAGTTACGGGTTCGGGCCGTCATACGAGCAGTACTTC. Protein product: CASSYGFGPSYEQYF. The V call is TRBV6-6, the J call TRBJ2-7; D gene uncertain. The CDR3 consists of 15 residues. Trimming took off 2 bases at V and 4 bases at J, with 15 bases between the two ends. Germline assignment: CDR1 MNHNY and CDR2 SVGAGI (reference sequence).

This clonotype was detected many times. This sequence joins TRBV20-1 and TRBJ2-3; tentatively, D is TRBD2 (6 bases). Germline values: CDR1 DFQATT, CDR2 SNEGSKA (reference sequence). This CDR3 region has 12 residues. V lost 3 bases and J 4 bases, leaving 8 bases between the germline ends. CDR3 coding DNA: TGCAGTGCTAGCCGGGAGTCAGATACGCAGTATTTT. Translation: CSASRESDTQYF.

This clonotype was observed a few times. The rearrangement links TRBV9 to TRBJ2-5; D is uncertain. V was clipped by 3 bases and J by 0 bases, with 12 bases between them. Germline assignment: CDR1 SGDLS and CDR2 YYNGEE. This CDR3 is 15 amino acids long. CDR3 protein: CASSADTSYQETQYF. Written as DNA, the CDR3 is TGTGCCAGCAGCGCCGACACATCGTACCAAGAGACCCAGTACTTC.

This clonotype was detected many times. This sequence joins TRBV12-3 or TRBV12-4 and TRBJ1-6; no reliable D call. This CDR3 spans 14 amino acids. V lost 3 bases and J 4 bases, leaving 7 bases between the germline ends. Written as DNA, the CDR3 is TGTGCCAGCAGTTTGGGGAGATATAATTCACCCCTCCACTTT. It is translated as CASSLGRYNSPLHF.

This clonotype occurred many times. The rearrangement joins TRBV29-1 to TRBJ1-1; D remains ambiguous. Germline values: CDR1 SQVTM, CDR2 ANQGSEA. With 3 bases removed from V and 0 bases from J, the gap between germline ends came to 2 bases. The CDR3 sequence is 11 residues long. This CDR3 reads CSVEVNTEAFF. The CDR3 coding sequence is TGCAGCGTTGAGGTGAACACTGAAGCTTTCTTT.

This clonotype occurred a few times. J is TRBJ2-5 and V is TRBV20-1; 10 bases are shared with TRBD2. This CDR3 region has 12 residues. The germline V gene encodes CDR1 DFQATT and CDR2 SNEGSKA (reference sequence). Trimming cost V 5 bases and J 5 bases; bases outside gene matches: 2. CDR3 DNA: TGCAGTGCTCCTAGCGGGAGCGAGACCCAGTACTTC. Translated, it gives CSAPSGSETQYF.

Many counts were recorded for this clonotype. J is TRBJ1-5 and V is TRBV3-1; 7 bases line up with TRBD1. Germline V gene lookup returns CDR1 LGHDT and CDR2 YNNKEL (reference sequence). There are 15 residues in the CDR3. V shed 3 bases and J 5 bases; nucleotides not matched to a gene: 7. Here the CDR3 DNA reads TGTGCCAGCAGCCACTCAGACAGGGTGGATCAGCCCCAGCATTTT. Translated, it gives CASSHSDRVDQPQHF.

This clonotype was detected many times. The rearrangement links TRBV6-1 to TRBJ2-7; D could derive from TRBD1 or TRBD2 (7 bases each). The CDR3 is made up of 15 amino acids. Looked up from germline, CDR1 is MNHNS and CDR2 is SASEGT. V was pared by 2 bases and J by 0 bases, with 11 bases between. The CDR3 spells CASSESGDSSYEQYF. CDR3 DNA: TGTGCCAGCAGTGAAAGCGGGGACAGCTCCTACGAGCAGTACTTC.

CDR3 bases: TGCAGCGTTGGACTAGCGGGAGGGGGGAGCTCCTACGAGCAGTACTTC. Translation gives CSVGLAGGGSSYEQYF. The chain employs TRBV29-1 and TRBJ2-7; 14 bases align to TRBD2. Per the germline V gene, CDR1 is SQVTM and CDR2 is ANQGSEA. Germline trimming cut 4 bases from V and 0 bases from J; bases unmatched to any gene: 5. The CDR3 extends over 16 amino acids.

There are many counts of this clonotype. The CDR3 protein is CASSPIQNNEQFF. CDR3 coding DNA: TGTGCCAGCTCACCTATACAGAACAATGAGCAGTTCTTC. The J gene is TRBJ2-1, the V gene TRBV18; no definite D call. The germline CDR1 and CDR2 sequences are KGHSH and LQKENI. Trimming shortened V by 3 bases and J by 5 bases, and 8 bases separated the two germline ends. The CDR3 spans 13 residues.

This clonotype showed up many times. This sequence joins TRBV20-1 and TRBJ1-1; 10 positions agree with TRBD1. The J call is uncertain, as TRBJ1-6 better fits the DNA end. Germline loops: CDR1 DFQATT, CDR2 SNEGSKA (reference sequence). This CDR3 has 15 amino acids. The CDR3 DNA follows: TGCAGTGCTAGGGGCACCGGGACAGGGGCCCGGGCCCTCCACTTT. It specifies CSARGTGTGARALHF.

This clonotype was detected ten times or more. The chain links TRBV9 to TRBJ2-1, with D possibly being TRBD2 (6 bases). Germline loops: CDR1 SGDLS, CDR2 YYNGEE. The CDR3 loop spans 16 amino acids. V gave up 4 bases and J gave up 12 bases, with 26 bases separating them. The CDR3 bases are TGTGCCAGCAGCCCAACCTTGCGGGACTCGTTCCAATTGCAGTTCTTC. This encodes CASSPTLRDSFQLQFF.

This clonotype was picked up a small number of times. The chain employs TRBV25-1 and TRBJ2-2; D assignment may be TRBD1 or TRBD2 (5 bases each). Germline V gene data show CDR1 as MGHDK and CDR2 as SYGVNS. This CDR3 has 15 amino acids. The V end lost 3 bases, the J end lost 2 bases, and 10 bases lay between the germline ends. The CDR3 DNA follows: TGTGCCAGCAGTGAGAGGGACCCTAACACCGGGGAGCTGTTTTTT. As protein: CASSERDPNTGELFF.

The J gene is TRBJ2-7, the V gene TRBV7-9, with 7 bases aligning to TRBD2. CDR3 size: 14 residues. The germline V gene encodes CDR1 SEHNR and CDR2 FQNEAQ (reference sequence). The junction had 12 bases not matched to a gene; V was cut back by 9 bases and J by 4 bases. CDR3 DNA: TGTGCCAGGGGGGGGGTTAGGCCACGATACGAGCAGTACTTC. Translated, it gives CARGGVRPRYEQYF.

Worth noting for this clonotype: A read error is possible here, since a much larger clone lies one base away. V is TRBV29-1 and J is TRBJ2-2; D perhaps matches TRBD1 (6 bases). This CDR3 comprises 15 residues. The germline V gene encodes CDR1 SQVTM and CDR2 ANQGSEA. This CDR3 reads CSVEVWQGPTGELLF. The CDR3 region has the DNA TGCAGCGTTGAGGTGTGGCAGGGGCCCACCGGGGAGCTGCTTTTT.

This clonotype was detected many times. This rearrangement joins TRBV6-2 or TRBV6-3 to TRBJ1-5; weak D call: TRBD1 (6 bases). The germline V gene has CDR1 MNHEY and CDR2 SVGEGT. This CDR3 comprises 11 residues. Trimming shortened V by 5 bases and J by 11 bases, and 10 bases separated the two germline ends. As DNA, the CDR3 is TGTGCCAGCAGTGTGGGACAAGCCCAGCATTTT. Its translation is CASSVGQAQHF.

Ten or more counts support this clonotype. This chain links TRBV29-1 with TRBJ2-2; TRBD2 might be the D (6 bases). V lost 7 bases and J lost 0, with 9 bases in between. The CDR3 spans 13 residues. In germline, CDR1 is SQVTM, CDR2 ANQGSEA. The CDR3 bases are TGCAGCGCCCGGAGGGCGAACACCGGGGAGCTGTTTTTT. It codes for CSARRANTGELFF.

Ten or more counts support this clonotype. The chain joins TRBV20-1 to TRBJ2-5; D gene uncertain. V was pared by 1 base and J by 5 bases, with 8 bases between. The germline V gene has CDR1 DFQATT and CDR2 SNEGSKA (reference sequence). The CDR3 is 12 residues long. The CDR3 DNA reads TGCAGTGCTAGAGGGGCGGTGGAGACCCAGTACTTC. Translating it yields CSARGAVETQYF.

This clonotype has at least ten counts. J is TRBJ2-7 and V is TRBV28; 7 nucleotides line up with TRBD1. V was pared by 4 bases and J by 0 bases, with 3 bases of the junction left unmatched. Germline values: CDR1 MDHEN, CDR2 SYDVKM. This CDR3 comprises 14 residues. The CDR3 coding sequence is TGTGCCAGCAGTTCACAGGGGAGCTCCTACGAGCAGTACTTC. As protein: CASSSQGSSYEQYF.

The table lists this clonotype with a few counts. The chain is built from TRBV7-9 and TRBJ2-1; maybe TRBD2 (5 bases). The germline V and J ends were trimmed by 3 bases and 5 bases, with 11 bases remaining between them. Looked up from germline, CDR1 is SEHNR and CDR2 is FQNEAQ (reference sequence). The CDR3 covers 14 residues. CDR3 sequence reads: CASSFSASNNEQFF. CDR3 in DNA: TGTGCCAGCAGCTTTTCGGCTAGCAACAATGAGCAGTTCTTC. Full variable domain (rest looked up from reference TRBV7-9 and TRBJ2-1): DTGVSQNPRHKITKRGQNVTFRCDPISEHNRLYWYRQTLGQGPEFLTYFQNEAQLEKSRLLSDRFSAERPKGSFSTLEIQRTEQGDSAMYLCASSFSASNNEQFFGPGTRLTVL.

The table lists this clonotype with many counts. CDR3 DNA sequence: TGTGCCAGCAGCTTAAGGGGACTAGCGGAATCTAGGAGCTCCTACAATGAGCAGTTCTTC. Its protein product is CASSLRGLAESRSSYNEQFF. V usage is TRBV7-2 and J usage is TRBJ2-1, with 11 bases matching TRBD2. V lost 2 bases and J lost 0; bases outside the gene matches: 12. The CDR3 has 20 amino acids. Germline CDR1 SGHTA, CDR2 FQGNSA.

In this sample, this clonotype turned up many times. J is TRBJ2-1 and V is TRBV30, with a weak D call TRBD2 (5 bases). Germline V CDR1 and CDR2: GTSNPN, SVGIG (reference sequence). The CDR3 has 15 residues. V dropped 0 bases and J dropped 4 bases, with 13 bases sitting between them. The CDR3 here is CAWSVRGSFYNEQFF. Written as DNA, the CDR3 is TGTGCCTGGAGTGTTCGAGGGAGCTTTTACAATGAGCAGTTCTTC.

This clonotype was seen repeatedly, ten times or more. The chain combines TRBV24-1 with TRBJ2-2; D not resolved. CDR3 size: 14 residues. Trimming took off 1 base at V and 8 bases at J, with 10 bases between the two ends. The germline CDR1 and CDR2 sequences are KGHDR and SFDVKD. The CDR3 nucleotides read TGTGCCACCAGTGATTTCGTAGCTTCAGGGGAGCTGTTTTTT. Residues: CATSDFVASGELFF.

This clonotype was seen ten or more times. CDR3 coding DNA: TGTGCCAGCAGCCCGGTTGGGGGACATAACGACGAGCAGTACTTC. Protein product: CASSPVGGHNDEQYF. The V gene is TRBV5-5, the J gene TRBJ2-7, with D maybe TRBD1 (6 bases). The germline CDR1 and CDR2 sequences are SGHKS and YYEKEE (reference sequence). Trimming shortened V by 4 bases and J by 5 bases, and 19 bases separated the two germline ends. This CDR3 contains 15 residues.

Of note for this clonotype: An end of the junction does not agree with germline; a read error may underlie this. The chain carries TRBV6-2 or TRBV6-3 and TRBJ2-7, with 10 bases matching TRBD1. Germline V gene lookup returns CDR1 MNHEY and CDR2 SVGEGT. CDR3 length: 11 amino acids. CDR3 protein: CASSSRQGAVF. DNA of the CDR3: TGTGCCAGCAGTAGCAGACAGGGGGCCGTCTTC.

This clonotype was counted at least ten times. CDR3 sequence: CASSPRQGAINEQFF. DNA for the CDR3: TGTGCCAGCTCACCAAGGCAGGGGGCTATCAATGAGCAGTTCTTC. This chain links TRBV18 with TRBJ2-1; 8 bases fit TRBD1. Losses at the gene ends were 2 bases for V and 6 bases for J; bases not matched to a gene: 6. The germline gives CDR1 KGHSH, CDR2 LQKENI. The CDR3 totals 15 residues.